The rows below give T cell receptor beta chains drawn from one sample of a study of shared clonotypes between healthy human individuals. Some clones are missing from TCRdb's copy, which holds only in-frame ones; the method was immunoSEQ multiplex PCR. The sample yields around 370,000 clones, about 97% seen once. Sequenced material: memory CD8+ T cells sorted from blood. All receptors come from a man younger than 45 in good health. Each CDR3 is given without its conserved first and last residue.

len	v_gene	j_gene	CDR3aa
12	TRBV18	TRBJ2-7	ASSLRTGSYEQY
12	TRBV5-4	TRBJ2-5	ASSLAGAQETQY
11	TRBV27	TRBJ2-7	ASSLGPSYEQY
9	TRBV30	TRBJ2-3	AWRRQSVEY
12	TRBV28	TRBJ2-2	ASSFWSNTGELF
10	TRBV10-3	TRBJ2-7	AISIDYYEQY
11	TRBV5-1	TRBJ2-3	ASSPGTFYTQY
13	TRBV10-3	TRBJ2-2	AISELAGSTGELF
12	TRBV5-1	TRBJ2-1	ASSLGQGINEQF
17	TRBV2	TRBJ2-3	ASSEVLWGGAISTDTQY